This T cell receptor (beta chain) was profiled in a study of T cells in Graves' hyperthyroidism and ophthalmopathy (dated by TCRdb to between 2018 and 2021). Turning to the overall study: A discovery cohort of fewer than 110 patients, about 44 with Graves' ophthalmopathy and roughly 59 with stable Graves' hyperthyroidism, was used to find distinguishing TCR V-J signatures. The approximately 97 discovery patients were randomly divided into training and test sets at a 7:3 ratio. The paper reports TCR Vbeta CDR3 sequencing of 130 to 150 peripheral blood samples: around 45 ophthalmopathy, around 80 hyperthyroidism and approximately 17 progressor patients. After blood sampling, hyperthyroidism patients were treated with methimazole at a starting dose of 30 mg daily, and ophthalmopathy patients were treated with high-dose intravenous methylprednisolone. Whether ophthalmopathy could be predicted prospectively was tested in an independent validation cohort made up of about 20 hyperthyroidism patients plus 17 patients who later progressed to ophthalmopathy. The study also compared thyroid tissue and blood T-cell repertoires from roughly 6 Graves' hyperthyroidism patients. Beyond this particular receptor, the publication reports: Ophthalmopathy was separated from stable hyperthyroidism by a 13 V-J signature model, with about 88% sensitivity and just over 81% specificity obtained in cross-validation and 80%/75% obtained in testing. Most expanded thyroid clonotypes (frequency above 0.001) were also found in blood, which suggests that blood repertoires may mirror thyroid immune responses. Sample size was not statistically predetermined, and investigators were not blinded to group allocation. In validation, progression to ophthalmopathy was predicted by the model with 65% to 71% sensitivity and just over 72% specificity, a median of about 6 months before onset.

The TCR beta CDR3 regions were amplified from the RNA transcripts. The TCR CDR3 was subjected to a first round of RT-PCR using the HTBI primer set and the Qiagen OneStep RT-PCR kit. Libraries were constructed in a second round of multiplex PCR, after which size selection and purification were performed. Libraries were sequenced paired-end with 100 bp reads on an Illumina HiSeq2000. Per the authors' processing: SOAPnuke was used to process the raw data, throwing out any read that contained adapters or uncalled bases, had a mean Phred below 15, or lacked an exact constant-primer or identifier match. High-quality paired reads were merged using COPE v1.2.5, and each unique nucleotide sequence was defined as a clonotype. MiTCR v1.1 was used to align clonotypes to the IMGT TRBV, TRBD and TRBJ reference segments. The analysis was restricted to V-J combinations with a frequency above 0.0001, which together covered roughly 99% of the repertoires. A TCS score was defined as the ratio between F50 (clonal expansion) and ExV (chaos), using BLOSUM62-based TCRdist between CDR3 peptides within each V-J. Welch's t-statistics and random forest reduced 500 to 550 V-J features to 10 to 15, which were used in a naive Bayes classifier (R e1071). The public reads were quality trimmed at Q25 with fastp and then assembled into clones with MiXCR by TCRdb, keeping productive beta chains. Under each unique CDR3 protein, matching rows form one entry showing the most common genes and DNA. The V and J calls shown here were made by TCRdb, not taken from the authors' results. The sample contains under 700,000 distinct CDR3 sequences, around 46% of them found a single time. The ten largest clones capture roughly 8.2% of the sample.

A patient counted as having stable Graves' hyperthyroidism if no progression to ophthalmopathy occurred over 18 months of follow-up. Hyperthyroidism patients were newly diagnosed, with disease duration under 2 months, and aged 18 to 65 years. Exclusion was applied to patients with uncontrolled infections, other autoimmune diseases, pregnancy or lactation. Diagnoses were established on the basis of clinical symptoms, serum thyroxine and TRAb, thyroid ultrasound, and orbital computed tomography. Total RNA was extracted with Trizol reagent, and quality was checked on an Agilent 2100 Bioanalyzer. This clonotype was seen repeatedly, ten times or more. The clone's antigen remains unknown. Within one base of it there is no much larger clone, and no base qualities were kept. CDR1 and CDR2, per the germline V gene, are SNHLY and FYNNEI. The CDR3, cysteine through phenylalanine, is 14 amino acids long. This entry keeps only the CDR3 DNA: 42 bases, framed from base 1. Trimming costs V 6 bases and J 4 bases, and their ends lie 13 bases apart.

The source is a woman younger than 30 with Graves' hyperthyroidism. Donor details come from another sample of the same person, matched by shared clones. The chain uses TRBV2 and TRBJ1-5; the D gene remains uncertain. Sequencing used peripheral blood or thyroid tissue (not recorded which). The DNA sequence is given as TGTGCCAGCAGGCCCGAGACGGGTAATCAGCCCCAGCATTTT. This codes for CASRPETGNQPQHF.